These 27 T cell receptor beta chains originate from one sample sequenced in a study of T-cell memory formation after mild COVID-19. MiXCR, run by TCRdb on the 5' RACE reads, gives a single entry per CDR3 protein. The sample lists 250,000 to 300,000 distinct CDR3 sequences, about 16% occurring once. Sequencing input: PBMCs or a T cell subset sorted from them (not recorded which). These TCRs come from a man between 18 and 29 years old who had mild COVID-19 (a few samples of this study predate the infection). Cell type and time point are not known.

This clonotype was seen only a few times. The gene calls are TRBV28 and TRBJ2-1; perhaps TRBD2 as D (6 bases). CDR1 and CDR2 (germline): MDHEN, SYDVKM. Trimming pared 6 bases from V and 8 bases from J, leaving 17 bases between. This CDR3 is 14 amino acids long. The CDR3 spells CASSHRTIFDEQFF. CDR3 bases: TGTGCCAGCAGCCACCGGACTATCTTCGATGAGCAGTTCTTC.

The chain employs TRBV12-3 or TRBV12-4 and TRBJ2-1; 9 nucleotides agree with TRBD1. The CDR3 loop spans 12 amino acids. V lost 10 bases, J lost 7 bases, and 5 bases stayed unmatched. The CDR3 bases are TGTGCCACCGGGACAGGGACGAATGAGCAGTTCTTC. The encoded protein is CATGTGTNEQFF.

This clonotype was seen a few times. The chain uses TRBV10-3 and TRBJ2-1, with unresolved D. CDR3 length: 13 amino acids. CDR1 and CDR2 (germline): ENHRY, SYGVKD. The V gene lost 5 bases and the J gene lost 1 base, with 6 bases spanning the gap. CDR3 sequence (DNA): TGTGCCATCAGTCTGTATTCCTACAATGAGCAGTTCTTC. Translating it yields CAISLYSYNEQFF.

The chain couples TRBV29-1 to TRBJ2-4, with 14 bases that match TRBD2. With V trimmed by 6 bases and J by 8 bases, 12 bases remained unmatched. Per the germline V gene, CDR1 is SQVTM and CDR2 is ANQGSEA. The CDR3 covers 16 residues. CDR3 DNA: TGCAGCGTCGGGTCGACTAGCGGGGGGGCCTGGGACATTCAGTACTTC. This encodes CSVGSTSGGAWDIQYF.

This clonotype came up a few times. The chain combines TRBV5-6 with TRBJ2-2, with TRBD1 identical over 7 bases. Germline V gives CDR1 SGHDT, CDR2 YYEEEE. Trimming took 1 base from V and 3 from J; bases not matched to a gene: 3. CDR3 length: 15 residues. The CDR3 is CASSLFTGDTGELFF. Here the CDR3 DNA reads TGTGCCAGCAGCTTGTTCACAGGGGACACCGGGGAGCTGTTTTTT. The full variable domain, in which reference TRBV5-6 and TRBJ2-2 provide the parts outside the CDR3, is DAGVTQSPTHLIKTRGQQVTLRCSPKSGHDTVSWYQQALGQGPQFIFQYYEEEERQRGNFPDRFSGHQFPNYSSELNVNALLLGDSALYLCASSLFTGDTGELFFGEGSRLTVL.

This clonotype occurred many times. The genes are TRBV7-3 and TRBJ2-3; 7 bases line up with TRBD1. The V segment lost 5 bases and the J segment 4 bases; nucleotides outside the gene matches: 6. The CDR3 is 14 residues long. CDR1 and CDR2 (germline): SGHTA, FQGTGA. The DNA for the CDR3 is TGTGCCAGCAGCGCCGGACAGGCCTCAGATACGCAGTATTTT. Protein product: CASSAGQASDTQYF.

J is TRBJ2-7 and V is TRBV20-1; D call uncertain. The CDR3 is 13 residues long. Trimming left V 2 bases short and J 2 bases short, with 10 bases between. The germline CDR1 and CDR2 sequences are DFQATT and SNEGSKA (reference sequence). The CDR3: CSARHPGTYEQYV. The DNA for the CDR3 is TGCAGTGCTAGACATCCGGGCACCTACGAGCAGTACGTC.

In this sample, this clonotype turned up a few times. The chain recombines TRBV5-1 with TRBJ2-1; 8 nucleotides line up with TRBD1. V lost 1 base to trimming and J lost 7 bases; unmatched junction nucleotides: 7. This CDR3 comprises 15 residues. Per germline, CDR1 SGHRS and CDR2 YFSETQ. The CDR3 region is CASSLPGQGRNEQFF. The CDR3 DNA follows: TGCGCCAGCAGCTTGCCCGGACAGGGTAGGAATGAGCAGTTCTTC.

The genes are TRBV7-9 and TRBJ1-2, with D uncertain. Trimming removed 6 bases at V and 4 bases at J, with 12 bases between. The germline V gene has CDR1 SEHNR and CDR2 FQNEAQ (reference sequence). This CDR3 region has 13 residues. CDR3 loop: CASRPPRPYGYTF. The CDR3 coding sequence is TGTGCCAGCAGGCCCCCCCGTCCCTATGGCTACACCTTC.

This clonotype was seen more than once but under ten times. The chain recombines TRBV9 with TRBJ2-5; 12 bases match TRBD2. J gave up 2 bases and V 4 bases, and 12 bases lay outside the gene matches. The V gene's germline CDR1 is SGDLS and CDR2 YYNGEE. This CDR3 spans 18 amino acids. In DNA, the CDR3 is TGTGCCAGCAGCCCAAGAGGGCTAGCGGGGGGGTTACAAGAGACCCAGTACTTC. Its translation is CASSPRGLAGGLQETQYF.

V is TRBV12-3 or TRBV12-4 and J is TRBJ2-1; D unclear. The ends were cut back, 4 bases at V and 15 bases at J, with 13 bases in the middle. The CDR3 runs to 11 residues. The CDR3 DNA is TGTGCCAGCAGTTCGTGGCTAAATTGGTTCTTC. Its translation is CASSSWLNWFF.

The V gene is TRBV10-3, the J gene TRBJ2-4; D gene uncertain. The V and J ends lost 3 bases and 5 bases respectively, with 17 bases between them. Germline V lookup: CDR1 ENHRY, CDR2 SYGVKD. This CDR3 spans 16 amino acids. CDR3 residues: CAISDGQANIENIQYF. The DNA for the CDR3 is TGTGCCATCAGTGACGGGCAGGCCAATATTGAAAACATTCAGTACTTC.

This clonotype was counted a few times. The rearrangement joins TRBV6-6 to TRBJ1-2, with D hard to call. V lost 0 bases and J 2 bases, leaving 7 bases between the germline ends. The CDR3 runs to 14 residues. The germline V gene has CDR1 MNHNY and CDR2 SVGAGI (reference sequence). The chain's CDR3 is CASSYSKGNYGYTF. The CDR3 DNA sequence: TGTGCCAGCAGTTACTCGAAAGGAAACTATGGCTACACCTTC.

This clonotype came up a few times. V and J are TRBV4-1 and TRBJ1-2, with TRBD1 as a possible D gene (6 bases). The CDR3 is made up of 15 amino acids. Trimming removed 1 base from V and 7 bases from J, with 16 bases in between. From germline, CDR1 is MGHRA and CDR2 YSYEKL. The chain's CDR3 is CASSQGSGGAVGYTF. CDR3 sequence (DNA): TGCGCCAGCAGCCAAGGTAGCGGGGGGGCGGTTGGCTACACCTTC.

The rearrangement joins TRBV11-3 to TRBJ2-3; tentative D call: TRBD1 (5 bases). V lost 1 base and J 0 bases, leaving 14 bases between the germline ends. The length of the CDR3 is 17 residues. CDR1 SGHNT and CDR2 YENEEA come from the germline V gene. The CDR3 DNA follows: TGTGCCAGCAGCTTAGGCCCCAGGGATTGGAGCACAGATACGCAGTATTTT. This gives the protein CASSLGPRDWSTDTQYF.

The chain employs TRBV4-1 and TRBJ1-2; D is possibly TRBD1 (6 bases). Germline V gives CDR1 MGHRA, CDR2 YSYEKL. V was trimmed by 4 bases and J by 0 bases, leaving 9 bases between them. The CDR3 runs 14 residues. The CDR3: CASSRRTANYGYTF. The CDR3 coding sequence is TGCGCCAGCAGCCGCCGGACAGCTAACTATGGCTACACCTTC.

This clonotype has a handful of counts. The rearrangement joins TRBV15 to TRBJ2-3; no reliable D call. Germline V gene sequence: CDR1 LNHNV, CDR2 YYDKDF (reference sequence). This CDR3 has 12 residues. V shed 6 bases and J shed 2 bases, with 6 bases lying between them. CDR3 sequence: CATRGPTDTQYF. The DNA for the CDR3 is TGTGCCACCAGGGGCCCCACAGATACGCAGTATTTT.

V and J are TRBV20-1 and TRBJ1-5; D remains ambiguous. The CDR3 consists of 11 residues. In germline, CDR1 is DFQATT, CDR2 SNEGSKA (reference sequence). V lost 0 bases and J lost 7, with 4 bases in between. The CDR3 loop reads CSARDGQPQHF. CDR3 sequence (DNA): TGCAGTGCTAGAGACGGGCAGCCCCAGCATTTT.

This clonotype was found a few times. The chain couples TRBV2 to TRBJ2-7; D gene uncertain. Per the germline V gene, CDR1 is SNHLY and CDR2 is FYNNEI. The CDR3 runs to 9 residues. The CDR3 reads CASSPGPAV. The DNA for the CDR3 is TGTGCCAGCAGTCCTGGACCCGCGGTT.

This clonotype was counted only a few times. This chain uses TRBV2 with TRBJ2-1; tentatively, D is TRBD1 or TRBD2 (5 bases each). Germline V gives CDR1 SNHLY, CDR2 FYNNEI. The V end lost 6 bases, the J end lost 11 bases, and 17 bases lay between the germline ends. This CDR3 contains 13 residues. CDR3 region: CASRGPIGEKQFF. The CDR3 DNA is TGTGCCAGCAGGGGACCCATAGGGGAGAAGCAGTTCTTC. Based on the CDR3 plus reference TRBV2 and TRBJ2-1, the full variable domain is EPEVTQTPSHQVTQMGQEVILRCVPISNHLYFYWYRQILGQKVEFLVSFYNNEISEKSEIFDDQFSVERPDGSNFTLKIRSTKLEDSAMYFCASRGPIGEKQFFGPGTRLTVL.

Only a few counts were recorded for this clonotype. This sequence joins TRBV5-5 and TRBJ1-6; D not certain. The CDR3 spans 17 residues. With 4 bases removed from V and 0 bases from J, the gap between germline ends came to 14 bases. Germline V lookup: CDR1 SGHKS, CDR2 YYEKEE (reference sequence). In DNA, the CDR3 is TGTGCCAGCAGCCGACTAGGGCAGAGCTCCTATAATTCACCCCTCCACTTT. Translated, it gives CASSRLGQSSYNSPLHF.

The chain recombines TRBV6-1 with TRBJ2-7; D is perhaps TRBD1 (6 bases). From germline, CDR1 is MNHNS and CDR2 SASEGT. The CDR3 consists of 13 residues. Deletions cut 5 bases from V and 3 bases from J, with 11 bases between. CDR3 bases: TGTGCCAGCAGTTTACAGGGATTCTACGAGCAGTACGTC. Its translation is CASSLQGFYEQYV.

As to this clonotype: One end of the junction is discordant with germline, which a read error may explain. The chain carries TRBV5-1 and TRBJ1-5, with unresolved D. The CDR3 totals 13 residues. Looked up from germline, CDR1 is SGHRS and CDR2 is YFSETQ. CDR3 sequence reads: CASSLGRNQPQHF. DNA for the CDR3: TGCGCCAGCAGCTTGGGAAGAAATCAGCCACAGCATTTT.

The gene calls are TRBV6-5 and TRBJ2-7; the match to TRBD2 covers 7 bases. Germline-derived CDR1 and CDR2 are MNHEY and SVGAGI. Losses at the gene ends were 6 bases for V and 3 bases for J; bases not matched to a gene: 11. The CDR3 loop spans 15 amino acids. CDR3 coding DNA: TGTGCCAGCAGCCCGTCGGGCGGGGGAGTCTACGAGCAGTACTTC. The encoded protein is CASSPSGGGVYEQYF.

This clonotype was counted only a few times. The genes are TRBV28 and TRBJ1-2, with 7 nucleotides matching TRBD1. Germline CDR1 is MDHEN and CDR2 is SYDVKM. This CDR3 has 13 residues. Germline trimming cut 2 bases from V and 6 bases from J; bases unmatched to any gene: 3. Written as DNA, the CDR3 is TGTGCCAGCAGTTTAGACAGGGTTGATGGCTACACCTTC. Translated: CASSLDRVDGYTF.

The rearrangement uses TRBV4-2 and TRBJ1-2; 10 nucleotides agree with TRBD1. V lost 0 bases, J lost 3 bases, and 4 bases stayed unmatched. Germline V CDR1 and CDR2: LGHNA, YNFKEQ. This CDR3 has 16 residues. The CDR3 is CASSQDDRGRHYGYTF. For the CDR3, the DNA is TGTGCCAGCAGCCAAGATGACAGGGGGCGTCACTATGGCTACACCTTC.

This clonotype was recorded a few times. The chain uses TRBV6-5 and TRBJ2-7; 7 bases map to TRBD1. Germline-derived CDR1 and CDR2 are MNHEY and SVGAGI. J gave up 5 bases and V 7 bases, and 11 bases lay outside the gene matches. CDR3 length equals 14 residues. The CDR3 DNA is TGTGCCAGCAATTGGAACAGGGGTAGCGACGAGCAGTACTTC. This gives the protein CASNWNRGSDEQYF.